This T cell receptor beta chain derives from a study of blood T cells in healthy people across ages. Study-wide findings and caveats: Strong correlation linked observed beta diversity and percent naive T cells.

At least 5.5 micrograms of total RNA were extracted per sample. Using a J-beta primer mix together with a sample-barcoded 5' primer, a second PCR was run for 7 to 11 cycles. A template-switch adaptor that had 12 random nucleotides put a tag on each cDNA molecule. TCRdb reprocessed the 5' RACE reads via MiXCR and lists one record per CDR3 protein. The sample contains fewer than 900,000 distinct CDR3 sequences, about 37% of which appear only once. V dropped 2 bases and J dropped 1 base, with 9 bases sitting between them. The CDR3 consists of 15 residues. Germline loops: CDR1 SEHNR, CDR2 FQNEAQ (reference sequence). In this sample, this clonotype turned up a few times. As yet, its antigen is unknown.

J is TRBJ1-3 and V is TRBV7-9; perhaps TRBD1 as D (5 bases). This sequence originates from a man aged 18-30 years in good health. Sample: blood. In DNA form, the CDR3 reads TGTGCCAGCAGCTTATCGGGGGGTTCTGGAAACACCATATATTTT. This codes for CASSLSGGSGNTIYF.